The rows below give T cell receptor beta chains drawn from one sample of a study of beta chain features in type 1 diabetes. Clones were read by immunoSEQ multiplex PCR, and TCRdb kept only the in-frame ones, dropping some. Here the sample spans about 150,000 clones, roughly 8% being singletons. Sample: central memory CD4+ T cells from blood. These receptors all stem from a woman aged 40 to 50 with type 1 diabetes. Both conserved end residues are part of each CDR3. D genes are given only for firm matches. Rows may omit the clone size; those that give it use once, few, many or a size class.

v_call: TRBV11-2
d_call: -
j_call: TRBJ2-7
clone_size: few
cdr3_nt: TGTGCCAGCAGTTCCTCTATTGATTCCTACGAGCAGTACTTC
cdr3_aa: CASSSSIDSYEQYF

v_call: TRBV29-1
d_call: -
j_call: TRBJ2-5
clone_size: few
cdr3_nt: TGCAGCGTTGGGCCCGTCACCGCAGAGACCCAGTACTTC
cdr3_aa: CSVGPVTAETQYF

v_call: TRBV5-6
d_call: -
j_call: TRBJ1-5
clone_size: -
cdr3_nt: TGTGCCAGCAGCCGGGGGGTTCCCGATAGCAATCAGCCCCAGCATTTT
cdr3_aa: CASSRGVPDSNQPQHF

v_call: TRBV25-1
d_call: TRBD2
j_call: TRBJ2-1
clone_size: -
cdr3_nt: TGTGCCAGCAGTGGAGGACTAGCGGGCTCTAATGAGCAGTTCTTC
cdr3_aa: CASSGGLAGSNEQFF

v_call: TRBV6-6
d_call: -
j_call: TRBJ1-2
clone_size: -
cdr3_nt: TGTGCCAGCAGTACCAGGGGTGGCTATGGCTACACCTTC
cdr3_aa: CASSTRGGYGYTF

v_call: TRBV25-1
d_call: TRBD1
j_call: TRBJ2-5
clone_size: few
cdr3_nt: TGTGCCAGCAGTGGACACAGGGGGCGCGGGGAGACCCAGTACTTC
cdr3_aa: CASSGHRGRGETQYF

v_call: TRBV4-1
d_call: TRBD1
j_call: TRBJ2-3
clone_size: -
cdr3_nt: TGCGCCAGCAGCCGAGAGACAGGGGTTAGCACAGATACGCAGTATTTT
cdr3_aa: CASSRETGVSTDTQYF

v_call: TRBV18
d_call: -
j_call: TRBJ1-2
clone_size: -
cdr3_nt: TGTGCCAGCTCACCAAGCGGAGGGAACTATGGCTACACCTTC
cdr3_aa: CASSPSGGNYGYTF

v_call: TRBV11-1
d_call: -
j_call: TRBJ1-1
clone_size: -
cdr3_nt: TGTGCCAGCAGCTCTAACAGGGCCGGGGCTTTCTTT
cdr3_aa: CASSSNRAGAFF

v_call: TRBV7-9
d_call: TRBD1
j_call: TRBJ2-7
clone_size: -
cdr3_nt: TGTGCCAGCAGCTTAGGAGGGACAGGGGGCTACGAGCAGTACTTC
cdr3_aa: CASSLGGTGGYEQYF

v_call: TRBV9
d_call: TRBD1
j_call: TRBJ1-2
clone_size: -
cdr3_nt: TGTGCCAGCAGCGTAGGGGGACAGGGGGCGAGCTCTGGCTACACCTTC
cdr3_aa: CASSVGGQGASSGYTF

v_call: TRBV6-5
d_call: -
j_call: TRBJ1-2
clone_size: few
cdr3_nt: TGTGCCAGCACCTCCGGGGCAGGGAGGAACTATGGCTACACCTTC
cdr3_aa: CASTSGAGRNYGYTF

v_call: TRBV5-1
d_call: -
j_call: TRBJ2-3
clone_size: many
cdr3_nt: TGCGCCAGCAGCTTAGCCCCTACTAGCACAGATACGCAGTATTTT
cdr3_aa: CASSLAPTSTDTQYF

v_call: TRBV5-1
d_call: TRBD2
j_call: TRBJ2-7
clone_size: few
cdr3_nt: TGCGCCAGCAGCTCGGGGGCTAGCGGGACGATCTACGAGCAGTACTTC
cdr3_aa: CASSSGASGTIYEQYF

v_call: TRBV15
d_call: TRBD1
j_call: TRBJ1-1
clone_size: few
cdr3_nt: TGTGCCACCAGCCCGCGACAGGGTCTAACTTTCTTT
cdr3_aa: CATSPRQGLTFF

v_call: TRBV5-1
d_call: -
j_call: TRBJ1-2
clone_size: few
cdr3_nt: TGCGCCAGCAGCTTGGCTCCGGGGGGGGGCTATGGCTACACCTTC
cdr3_aa: CASSLAPGGGYGYTF

v_call: TRBV9
d_call: -
j_call: TRBJ2-7
clone_size: few
cdr3_nt: TGTGCCAGCAGCGTAGATGGAGGTAGGAACGAGCAGTACTTC
cdr3_aa: CASSVDGGRNEQYF

v_call: TRBV6-1
d_call: -
j_call: TRBJ2-7
clone_size: -
cdr3_nt: TGTGCCAGCAGGCCGGCGGACTTTACGTACGAGCAGTACTTC
cdr3_aa: CASRPADFTYEQYF

v_call: TRBV6-6
d_call: -
j_call: TRBJ2-3
clone_size: few
cdr3_nt: TGTGCCAGCTCCTGGGGCGGTTTCACAGATACGCAGTATTTT
cdr3_aa: CASSWGGFTDTQYF

v_call: TRBV9
d_call: TRBD1
j_call: TRBJ2-7
clone_size: few
cdr3_nt: TGTGCCAGCAGCGCTTACCGGGACAGCTACGAGCAGTACTTC
cdr3_aa: CASSAYRDSYEQYF

v_call: TRBV5-1
d_call: -
j_call: TRBJ2-5
clone_size: -
cdr3_nt: TGCGCCAGCAGCTTACTAGAGACCCAGTACTTC
cdr3_aa: CASSLLETQYF

v_call: TRBV7-2
d_call: TRBD1
j_call: TRBJ1-4
clone_size: -
cdr3_nt: TGTGCCAGCAGCCCCACAGGGGGAAATGAAAAACTGTTTTTT
cdr3_aa: CASSPTGGNEKLFF

v_call: TRBV4-1
d_call: -
j_call: TRBJ1-4
clone_size: few
cdr3_nt: TGCGCCAGCAGCCAAGATTTCAGTAGGGGGTGGAGAACTAATGAAAAACTGTTTTTT
cdr3_aa: CASSQDFSRGWRTNEKLFF

v_call: TRBV5-1
d_call: TRBD2
j_call: TRBJ2-7
clone_size: many
cdr3_nt: TGCGCCAGCAGCTTGGCCGGGACTAGGAACGAGCAGTACTTC
cdr3_aa: CASSLAGTRNEQYF

v_call: TRBV5-1
d_call: -
j_call: TRBJ2-6
clone_size: -
cdr3_nt: TGCGCCAGCAGCTTCGGGTCTGGGGCCAACGTCCTGACTTTC
cdr3_aa: CASSFGSGANVLTF

v_call: TRBV9
d_call: TRBD1
j_call: TRBJ1-6
clone_size: few
cdr3_nt: TGTGCCAGCAGCGTAGGCAGGGGGGATTCACCCCTCCACTTT
cdr3_aa: CASSVGRGDSPLHF

v_call: TRBV9
d_call: TRBD1
j_call: TRBJ1-3
clone_size: -
cdr3_nt: TGTGCCAGCAGCGTAGATGGGACAGGGGGAAACACCATATATTTT
cdr3_aa: CASSVDGTGGNTIYF

v_call: TRBV20-1
d_call: TRBD2
j_call: TRBJ2-7
clone_size: few
cdr3_nt: TGCAGCTCAGCGGGAGTTAACGAGCAGTACTTC
cdr3_aa: CSSAGVNEQYF

v_call: TRBV7-2
d_call: TRBD1
j_call: TRBJ2-5
clone_size: many
cdr3_nt: TGTGCCAGCAGCTCCGGGACAGTAAAGGAGACCCAGTACTTC
cdr3_aa: CASSSGTVKETQYF

v_call: TRBV18
d_call: -
j_call: TRBJ2-7
clone_size: -
cdr3_nt: TGTGCCAGCTCACCTTATAGGGACTCCGGAGGCGAGCAGTACTTC
cdr3_aa: CASSPYRDSGGEQYF

v_call: TRBV7-2
d_call: TRBD1
j_call: TRBJ1-5
clone_size: few
cdr3_nt: TGTGCCAGCAGCTTTGGACAGGGGGGCCAGCCCCAGCATTTT
cdr3_aa: CASSFGQGGQPQHF

v_call: TRBV9
d_call: -
j_call: TRBJ2-1
clone_size: -
cdr3_nt: TGTGCCAGCAGCCTACAGGGGGGGAATCTCTACAATGAGCAGTTCTTC
cdr3_aa: CASSLQGGNLYNEQFF

v_call: TRBV5-8
d_call: TRBD1
j_call: TRBJ1-1
clone_size: few
cdr3_nt: TGTGCCAGCAGGCGGGACAGGATATCCACTGAAGCTTTCTTT
cdr3_aa: CASRRDRISTEAFF

v_call: TRBV4-2
d_call: TRBD2
j_call: TRBJ2-1
clone_size: few
cdr3_nt: TGTGCCAGCAGCCTACGGACTAGCGGGAGCGAGCAGTTCTTC
cdr3_aa: CASSLRTSGSEQFF

v_call: TRBV29-1
d_call: TRBD1
j_call: TRBJ1-5
clone_size: -
cdr3_nt: TGCAGCGTGAGGACAGGAGATCAGCCCCAGCATTTT
cdr3_aa: CSVRTGDQPQHF

v_call: TRBV7-2
d_call: TRBD1
j_call: TRBJ2-5
clone_size: -
cdr3_nt: TGTGCCAGCAGCTTGGTACAGGGGGTTATGAAAGAGACCCAGTACTTC
cdr3_aa: CASSLVQGVMKETQYF

v_call: TRBV18
d_call: -
j_call: TRBJ1-1
clone_size: many
cdr3_nt: TGTGCCAGCTCACCGGCGGGCACTGAAGCTTTCTTT
cdr3_aa: CASSPAGTEAFF

v_call: TRBV28
d_call: TRBD2
j_call: TRBJ2-7
clone_size: -
cdr3_nt: TGTGCCAGCAGATCGACTAGCGGGAGGTCTAGCTCCTACGAGCAGTACTTC
cdr3_aa: CASRSTSGRSSSYEQYF

v_call: TRBV10-3
d_call: -
j_call: TRBJ2-1
clone_size: -
cdr3_nt: TGTGCCATCAGTGAGTCCAGGGGAATGAGCAATGAGCAGTTCTTC
cdr3_aa: CAISESRGMSNEQFF

v_call: TRBV29-1
d_call: TRBD1
j_call: TRBJ1-1
clone_size: -
cdr3_nt: TGCAGCGTTGGGACAGGGACGAACACTGAAGCTTTCTTT
cdr3_aa: CSVGTGTNTEAFF

v_call: TRBV25-1
d_call: -
j_call: TRBJ1-2
clone_size: -
cdr3_nt: TGTGCCAGCAGCCCCTCCGGGGTCAACTATGGCTACACCTTC
cdr3_aa: CASSPSGVNYGYTF